A selection of T cell receptor beta chains follows, all from one sample in a study of T cells after yellow fever vaccination. MiXCR was run by TCRdb on the 5' RACE reads, yielding one entry per CDR3 protein. The table includes a few hundred thousand distinct CDR3 sequences, 7% to 9% detected once. Sequences were derived from PBMCs, sampled around 45 days after the first yellow fever vaccination. The origin of the receptors is a man between 18 and 29 years old who received the YFV17D yellow fever vaccine. Both conserved end residues are part of each CDR3. D genes are given only for firm matches. Part of the rows lack a size; the others show once, few, many or a class for expanded clones.

d_call,v_call,j_call,clone_size,cdr3_aa,cdr3_nt
TRBD1,TRBV7-2,TRBJ2-7,few,CASSPSRDRGYEQYF,TGTGCCAGCAGCCCAAGCCGGGACAGGGGCTACGAGCAGTACTTC
.,TRBV4-1,TRBJ2-5,many,CASSQDDGQETQYF,TGCGCCAGCAGCCAAGATGACGGGCAAGAGACCCAGTACTTC
.,TRBV6-5,TRBJ1-1,few,CASSWAPKGNTEAFF,TGTGCCAGCAGTTGGGCCCCGAAGGGGAACACTGAAGCTTTCTTT
TRBD1,TRBV5-1,TRBJ1-1,few,CASSGQGMNTEAFF,TGCGCCAGCAGCGGACAGGGGATGAACACTGAAGCTTTCTTT
TRBD1,TRBV30,TRBJ2-1,few,CAWSIRDRVYNEQFF,TGTGCCTGGAGTATAAGGGACAGGGTCTACAATGAGCAGTTCTTC
.,TRBV11-2,TRBJ1-1,.,CASSLVSKWTEAFF,TGTGCCAGCAGCTTAGTTTCGAAGTGGACTGAAGCTTTCTTT
.,TRBV7-9,TRBJ2-6,.,CASGFSGSGANVLTF,TGTGCCAGCGGCTTTTCAGGGAGTGGGGCCAACGTCCTGACTTTC
.,TRBV29-1,TRBJ1-4,.,CSAKGEQAFGEKLFF,TGCAGCGCCAAGGGTGAGCAGGCTTTTGGTGAAAAACTGTTTTTT
.,TRBV19,TRBJ1-1,.,CASSIFGGSGSTEAFF,TGTGCCAGTAGTATCTTTGGTGGTTCCGGGAGCACTGAAGCTTTCTTT
TRBD2,TRBV5-1,TRBJ2-7,few,CASSLGLAGGSSYEQYF,TGCGCCAGCAGCTTGGGACTAGCGGGGGGCAGCTCCTACGAGCAGTACTTC
TRBD1,TRBV5-4,TRBJ2-2,few,CASSLPGGIGTGELFF,TGTGCCAGCAGCTTGCCAGGGGGCATAGGCACCGGGGAGCTGTTTTTT
.,TRBV10-3,TRBJ2-5,many,CATRRDRQETQYF,TGTGCCACCCGGAGGGACAGACAAGAGACCCAGTACTTC
.,TRBV6-2/TRBV6-3,TRBJ2-5,.,CASSYSGFQETQYF,TGTGCCAGCAGTTACTCAGGTTTCCAAGAGACCCAGTACTTC
.,TRBV6-1,TRBJ1-1,few,CASFWGLGGTEAFF,TGTGCCAGCTTTTGGGGTTTAGGCGGAACTGAAGCTTTCTTT
.,TRBV2,TRBJ1-6,.,CASSRERGNAPLHF,TGTGCCAGCAGCCGCGAGAGGGGTAATGCACCCCTCCACTTT
TRBD2,TRBV7-2,TRBJ2-2,.,CAGSSGVGGTGELFF,TGTGCCGGATCTAGCGGGGTCGGTGGAACCGGGGAGCTGTTTTTT
.,TRBV20-1,TRBJ2-1,many,CSAISLSSYNEQFF,TGCAGTGCTATTTCACTAAGCTCCTACAATGAGCAGTTCTTC